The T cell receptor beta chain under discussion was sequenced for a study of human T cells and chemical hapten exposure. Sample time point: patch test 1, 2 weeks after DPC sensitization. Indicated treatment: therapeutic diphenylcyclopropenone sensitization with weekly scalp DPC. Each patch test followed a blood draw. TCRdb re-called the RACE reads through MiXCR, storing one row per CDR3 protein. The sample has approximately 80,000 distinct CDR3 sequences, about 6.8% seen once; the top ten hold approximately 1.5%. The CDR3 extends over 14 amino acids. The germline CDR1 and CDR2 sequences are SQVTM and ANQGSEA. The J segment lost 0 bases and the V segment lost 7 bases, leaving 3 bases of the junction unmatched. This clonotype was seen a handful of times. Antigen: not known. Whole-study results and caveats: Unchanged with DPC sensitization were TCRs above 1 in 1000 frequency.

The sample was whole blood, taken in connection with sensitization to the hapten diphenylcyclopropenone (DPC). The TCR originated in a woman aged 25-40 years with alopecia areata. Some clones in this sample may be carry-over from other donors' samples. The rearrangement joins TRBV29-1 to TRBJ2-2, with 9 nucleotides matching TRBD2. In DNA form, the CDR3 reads TGCAGCGCTAGACTAGCGGCGAACACCGGGGAGCTGTTTTTT. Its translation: CSARLAANTGELFF.